The present entry profiles one TCR beta chain with its context. This entry belongs to a study of shared clonotypes between healthy human individuals. The length of the CDR3 is 13 residues. Trimming took off 5 bases at V and 3 bases at J, with 9 bases between the two ends. Germline V CDR1 and CDR2: SNHLY, FYNNEI. TCRdb's table, derived via immunoSEQ multiplex PCR, lists solely in-frame clones and lacks some. The sample holds approximately 940,000 clones; approximately 80% are singletons and the top ten take roughly 1.5%. The receptor's source is a man younger than 30 in good health. The chain carries TRBV2 and TRBJ2-3; weak D call: TRBD2 (5 bases). Material: memory CD4+ T cells sorted from blood. Subset in this sample: CD45RA-negative fraction. The chain's CDR3 is CASSPRLTDTQYF. CDR3 DNA: TGTGCCAGCAGTCCTCGACTAACAGATACGCAGTATTTT.